The entry below gives a single TCR beta chain sequence along with its context. The target antigen is unknown. The data were obtained in a study of cytomegalovirus exposure and HLA in healthy donors. Study-level points and caveats: Reportedly, cytomegalovirus status was diagnosed with high sensitivity and specificity. Altogether, more than 150 TCR beta chains were recorded as cytomegalovirus-associated. Rare sequences made up most TCRs, while some public TCRs were found in many donors.

CDR3 length: 16 residues. Germline V gene lookup returns CDR1 SGHTA and CDR2 FQGNSA. V lost 0 bases, J lost 2 bases, and 2 bases stayed unmatched. These donors were members of the roughly 120-subject validation cohort, a group separate from the approximately 700-subject first cohort. Assay: immunoSEQ multiplex PCR; the TCRdb copy retains only in-frame clones and omits some. The sample includes roughly 130,000 clones, 88% of them seen just once. What was sequenced was PBMCs. J is TRBJ2-1 and V is TRBV7-2; 9 positions agree with TRBD1. The source of this sequence is a man aged 25 to 40 in good health and CMV-seronegative. CDR3 in amino acids: CASSLAGTGTYNEQFF. The CDR3 DNA sequence: TGTGCCAGCAGCTTAGCCGGGACAGGGACCTACAATGAGCAGTTCTTC.